The sequence of this TCR beta chain was determined in a study of OX40 agonist ivuxolimab in advanced cancers. About the research overall: Each patient was given ivuxolimab into a vein every 2 weeks, at 0.01 to 10 mg/kg. Notes on the study in general: Clonal expansion from baseline to week 6 occurred in both CD4+ and CD8+ T cells. Among patients with partial responses at 0.1-3.0 mg/kg, clonal expansion was among the lowest.

Sequencing was performed with immunoSEQ multiplex PCR; in TCRdb, only in-frame clones are kept and a portion is missing. The sample lists about 71,000 clones, over 80% occurring once. For this clone: As yet, its antigen is unknown.

CDR3 length: 12 amino acids. Trimming took 1 base from V and 8 from J, leaving 7 bases between them. The germline CDR1 and CDR2 sequences are SGDLS and YYNGEE. The rearrangement uses TRBV9 and TRBJ2-1; D unclear. The material was CD4+ or CD8+ T cells sorted from blood, obtained in a trial of the OX40 agonist ivuxolimab. The TCR comes from an adult with an advanced solid tumor such as melanoma, head and neck, liver or kidney cancer. The CDR3 DNA reads TGTGCCAGCAGCGTAACTACGGATGAGCAGTTCTTC. It yields the protein CASSVTTDEQFF.